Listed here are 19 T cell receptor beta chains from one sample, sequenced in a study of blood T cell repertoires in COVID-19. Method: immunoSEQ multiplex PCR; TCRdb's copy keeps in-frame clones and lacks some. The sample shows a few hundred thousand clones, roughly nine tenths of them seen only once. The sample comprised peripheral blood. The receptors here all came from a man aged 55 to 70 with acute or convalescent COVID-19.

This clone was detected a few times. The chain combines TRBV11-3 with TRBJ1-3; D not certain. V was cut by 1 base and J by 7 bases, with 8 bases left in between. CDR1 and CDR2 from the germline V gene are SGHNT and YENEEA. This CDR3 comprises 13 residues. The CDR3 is CASSLVFGNTIYF. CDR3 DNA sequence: TGTGCCAGCAGCTTAGTATTCGGGAACACCATATATTTT.

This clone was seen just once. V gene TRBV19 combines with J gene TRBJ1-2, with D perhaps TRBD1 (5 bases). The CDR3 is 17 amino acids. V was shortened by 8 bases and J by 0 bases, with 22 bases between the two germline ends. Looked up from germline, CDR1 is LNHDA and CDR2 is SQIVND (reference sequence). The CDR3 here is CASGSQGRVETNYGYTF. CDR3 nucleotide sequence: TGTGCCAGTGGCTCCCAGGGCAGGGTGGAAACTAACTATGGCTACACCTTC.

The CDR3 DNA is TGCAGCGTTGAGGGAGGCGGACTTCTGCAGTTCTTC. It codes for CSVEGGGLLQFF. This chain joins TRBV29-1 and TRBJ2-1, with D possibly matching TRBD2 (6 bases). The CDR3 totals 12 residues. V dropped 3 bases and J dropped 12 bases, with 15 bases sitting between them. Germline CDR1 SQVTM, CDR2 ANQGSEA.

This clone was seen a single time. In DNA form, the CDR3 reads TGTGCCAGCACCGTCACAGGGAACACTGAAGCTTTCTTT. Its protein is CASTVTGNTEAFF. The V and J genes are TRBV28 and TRBJ1-1, with D possibly TRBD1 on 5 matching bases. Trimming removed 7 bases from V and 1 base from J, with 10 bases in between. CDR1 and CDR2 (germline): MDHEN, SYDVKM. The CDR3 is 13 residues long.

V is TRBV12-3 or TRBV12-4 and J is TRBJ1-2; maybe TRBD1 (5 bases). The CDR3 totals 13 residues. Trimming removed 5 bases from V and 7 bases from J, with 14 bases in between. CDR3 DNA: TGTGCCAGCAGTACTCGGGGGGGAGGTGGCTACACCTTC. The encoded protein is CASSTRGGGGYTF.

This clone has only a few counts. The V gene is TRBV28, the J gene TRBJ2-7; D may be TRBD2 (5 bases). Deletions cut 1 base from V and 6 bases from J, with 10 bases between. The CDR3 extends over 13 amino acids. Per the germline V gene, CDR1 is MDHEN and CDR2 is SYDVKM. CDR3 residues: CASSLSAVGEQYF. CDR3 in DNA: TGTGCCAGCAGTTTATCAGCGGTTGGCGAGCAGTACTTC.

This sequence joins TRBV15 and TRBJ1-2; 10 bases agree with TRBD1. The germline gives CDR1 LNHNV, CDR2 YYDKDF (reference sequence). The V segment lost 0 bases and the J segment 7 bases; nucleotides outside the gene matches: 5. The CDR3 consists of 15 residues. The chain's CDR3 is CATSRDRRTGGGYTF. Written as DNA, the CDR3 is TGTGCCACCAGCAGAGATCGTAGGACAGGGGGTGGCTACACCTTC.

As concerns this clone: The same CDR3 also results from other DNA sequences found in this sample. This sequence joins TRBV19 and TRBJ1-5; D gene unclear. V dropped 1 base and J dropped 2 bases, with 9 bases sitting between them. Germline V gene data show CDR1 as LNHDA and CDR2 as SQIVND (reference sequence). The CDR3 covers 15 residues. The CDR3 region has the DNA TGTGCCAGTAGTATAGGGGGAGGAGGCAATCAGCCCCAGCATTTT. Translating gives CASSIGGGGNQPQHF.

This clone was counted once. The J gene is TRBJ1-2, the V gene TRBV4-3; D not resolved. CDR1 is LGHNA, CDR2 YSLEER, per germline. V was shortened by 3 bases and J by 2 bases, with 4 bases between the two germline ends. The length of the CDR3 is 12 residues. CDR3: CASSQSNYGYTF. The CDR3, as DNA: TGCGCCAGCAGCCAGAGCAACTATGGCTACACCTTC.

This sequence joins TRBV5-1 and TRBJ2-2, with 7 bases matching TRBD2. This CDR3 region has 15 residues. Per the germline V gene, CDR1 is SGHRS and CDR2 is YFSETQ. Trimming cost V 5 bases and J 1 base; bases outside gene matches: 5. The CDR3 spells CASRGGAENTGELFF. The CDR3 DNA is TGCGCCAGCAGGGGAGGGGCGGAGAACACCGGGGAGCTGTTTTTT.

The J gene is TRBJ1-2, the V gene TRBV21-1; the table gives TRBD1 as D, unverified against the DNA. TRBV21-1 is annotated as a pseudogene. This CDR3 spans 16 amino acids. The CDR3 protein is CASSEITDSLSYGYTF. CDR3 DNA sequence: TGTGCCAGCAGCGAAATAACGGACAGCTTGAGCTATGGCTACACCTTC.

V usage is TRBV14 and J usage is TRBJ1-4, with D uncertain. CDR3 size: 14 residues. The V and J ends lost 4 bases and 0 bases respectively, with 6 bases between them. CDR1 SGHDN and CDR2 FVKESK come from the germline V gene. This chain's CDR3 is CASSLYATNEKLFF. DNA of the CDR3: TGTGCCAGCAGCCTCTATGCAACTAATGAAAAACTGTTTTTT.

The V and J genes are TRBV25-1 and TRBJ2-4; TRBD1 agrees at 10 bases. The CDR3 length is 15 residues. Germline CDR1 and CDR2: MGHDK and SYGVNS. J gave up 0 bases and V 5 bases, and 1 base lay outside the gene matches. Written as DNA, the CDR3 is TGTGCCAGCAGTTGGACAGGGGGAGCCAAAAACATTCAGTACTTC. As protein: CASSWTGGAKNIQYF.

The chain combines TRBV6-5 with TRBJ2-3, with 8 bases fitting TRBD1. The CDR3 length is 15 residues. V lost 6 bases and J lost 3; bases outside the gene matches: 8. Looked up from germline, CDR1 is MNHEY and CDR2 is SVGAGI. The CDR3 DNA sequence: TGTGCCAGCAGGAAACAGGGGGAGATGACAGATACGCAGTATTTT. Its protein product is CASRKQGEMTDTQYF.

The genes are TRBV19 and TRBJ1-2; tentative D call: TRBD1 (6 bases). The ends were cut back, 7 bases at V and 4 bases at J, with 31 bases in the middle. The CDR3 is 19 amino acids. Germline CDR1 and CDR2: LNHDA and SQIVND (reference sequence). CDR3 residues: CASTPQVGDTTSRFYGYTF. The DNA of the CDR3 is TGTGCCAGTACCCCACAAGTGGGGGACACAACCTCAAGATTCTATGGCTACACCTTC.

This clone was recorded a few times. The CDR3 nucleotides read TGTGCCAGCAGTTGGCAGACAGGGTGGCCGGGTCAGCCCCAGCATTTT. Translation: CASSWQTGWPGQPQHF. The gene calls are TRBV28 and TRBJ1-5; the match to TRBD1 covers 7 bases. This CDR3 is built from 16 residues. V was clipped by 4 bases and J by 6 bases; unmatched bases: 12. Looked up from germline, CDR1 is MDHEN and CDR2 is SYDVKM.

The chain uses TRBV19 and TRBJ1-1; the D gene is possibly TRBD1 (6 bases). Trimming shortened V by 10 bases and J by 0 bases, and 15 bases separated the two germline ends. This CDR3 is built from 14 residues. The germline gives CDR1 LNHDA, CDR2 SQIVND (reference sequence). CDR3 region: CATSTGHLNTEAFF. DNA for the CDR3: TGTGCCACTTCAACGGGACACCTGAACACTGAAGCTTTCTTT. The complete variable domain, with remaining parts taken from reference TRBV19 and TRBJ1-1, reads DGGITQSPKYLFRKEGQNVTLSCEQNLNHDAMYWYRQDPGQGLRLIYYSQIVNDFQKGDIAEGYSVSREKKESFPLTVTSAQKNPTAFYLCATSTGHLNTEAFFGQGTRLTVV.

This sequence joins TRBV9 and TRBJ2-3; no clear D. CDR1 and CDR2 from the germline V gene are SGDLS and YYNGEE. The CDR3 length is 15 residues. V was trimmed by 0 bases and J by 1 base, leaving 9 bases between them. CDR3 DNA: TGTGCCAGCAGCGTAGCGGGTGTCGGCACAGATACGCAGTATTTT. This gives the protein CASSVAGVGTDTQYF.

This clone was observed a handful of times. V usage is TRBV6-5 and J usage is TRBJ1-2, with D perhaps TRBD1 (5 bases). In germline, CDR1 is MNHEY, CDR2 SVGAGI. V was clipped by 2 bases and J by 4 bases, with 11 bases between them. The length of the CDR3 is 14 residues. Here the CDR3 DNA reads TGTGCCAGCAGTTACAAGCAGGGCGGCTATGGCTACACCTTC. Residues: CASSYKQGGYGYTF.